This TCR beta chain was recovered during a study of response to subunit inactivated influenza vaccine. Study results and caveats: Each seasonal influenza vaccination recruits few new T cells, the authors suggested.

The CDR3 consists of 12 residues. V lost 7 bases, J lost 6 bases, and 11 bases lay in between. This clonotype showed up just a few times. Its antigen is unknown. TCRdb reprocessed the RT-PCR reads with MiXCR, giving one entry per CDR3 protein. This repertoire shows under 850,000 distinct CDR3 sequences, roughly 18% found once; its top ten account for roughly a tenth. The chain employs TRBV12-3 or TRBV12-4 and TRBJ2-3, with unresolved D. This sequence originates from a man aged 45 to 65 who received an inactivated influenza vaccine. The material was PBMCs from blood, obtained 5 days after vaccination. CDR3 region: CASNRVSDTQYF. The CDR3, as DNA: TGTGCCAGCAACAGAGTGTCGGATACGCAGTATTTT.